The T cell receptor beta chain under discussion was sequenced for a study of shared clonotypes between healthy human individuals. At the level of the study: Donors were a couple of women and three men aged 18 to 49.

Profiling relied on immunoSEQ multiplex PCR, and the TCRdb table lists in-frame clones only, not all of them. The sample consists of about 1,800,000 clones, approximately 94% of them appearing once. The germline gives CDR1 SGHAT, CDR2 FQNNGV. The CDR3 sequence is 17 residues long. V was clipped by 0 bases and J by 6 bases; unmatched bases: 5. Positively selected for CCR7, the CD45RO-negative cells used as naive CD8 cells excluded terminally differentiated effector memory CD45RA+ cells. The sequenced sample was naive CD8+ T cells sorted from blood. The V call is TRBV11-2, the J call TRBJ2-1; the match to TRBD2 covers 13 bases. This clonotype was obtained from a man between 18 and 29 years old in good health. The CDR3 nucleotides read TGTGCCAGCAGCTTAGAGGGAGGGACTAGCGGGACCAATGAGCAGTTCTTC. This sequence encodes CASSLEGGTSGTNEQFF.